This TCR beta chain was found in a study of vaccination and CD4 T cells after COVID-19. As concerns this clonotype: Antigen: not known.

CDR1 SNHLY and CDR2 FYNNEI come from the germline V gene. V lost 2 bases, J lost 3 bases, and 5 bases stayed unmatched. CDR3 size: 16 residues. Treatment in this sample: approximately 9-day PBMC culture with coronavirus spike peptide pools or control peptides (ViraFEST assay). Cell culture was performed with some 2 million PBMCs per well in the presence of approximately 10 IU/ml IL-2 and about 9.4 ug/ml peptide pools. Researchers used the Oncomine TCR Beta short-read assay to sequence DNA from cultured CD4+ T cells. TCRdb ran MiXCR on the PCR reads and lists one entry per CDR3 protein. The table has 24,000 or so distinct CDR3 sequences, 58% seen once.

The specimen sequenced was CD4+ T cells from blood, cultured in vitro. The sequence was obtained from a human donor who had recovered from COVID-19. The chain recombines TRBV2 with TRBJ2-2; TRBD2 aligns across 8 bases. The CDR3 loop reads CASSEFSGRYTGELFF. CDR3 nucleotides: TGTGCCAGCAGTGAATTCAGCGGGAGATACACCGGGGAGCTGTTTTTT.